This T cell receptor beta chain was identified during a study of human T cells and chemical hapten exposure. TCRdb re-derived calls from the RACE reads in MiXCR, one entry per CDR3 protein. Counted here are approximately 91,000 distinct CDR3 sequences, more than 9% occurring once; the ten biggest clones make up roughly 1.5%. The CDR3 is 15 residues long. V lost 4 bases and J lost 4; bases outside the gene matches: 8. The germline V gene has CDR1 SGHRS and CDR2 YFSETQ. Stated time point: patch test 2, 6 weeks after DPC sensitization. Indicated treatment: therapeutic diphenylcyclopropenone sensitization with weekly scalp DPC.

This specimen consisted of whole blood, obtained in connection with sensitization to the hapten diphenylcyclopropenone (DPC). J is TRBJ2-5 and V is TRBV5-1; TRBD1 aligns across 9 bases. The origin of this receptor is a young man with alopecia areata. Some clones in this sample may be carry-over from other donors' samples. CDR3 region: CASSGWDRDTETQYF. The CDR3, as DNA: TGCGCCAGCAGCGGTTGGGACAGGGATACAGAGACCCAGTACTTC. The full variable domain, in which reference TRBV5-1 and TRBJ2-5 provide the parts outside the CDR3, is KAGVTQTPRYLIKTRGQQVTLSCSPISGHRSVSWYQQTPGQGLQFLFEYFSETQRNKGNFPGRFSGRQFSNSRSEMNVSTLELGDSALYLCASSGWDRDTETQYFGPGTRLLVL.